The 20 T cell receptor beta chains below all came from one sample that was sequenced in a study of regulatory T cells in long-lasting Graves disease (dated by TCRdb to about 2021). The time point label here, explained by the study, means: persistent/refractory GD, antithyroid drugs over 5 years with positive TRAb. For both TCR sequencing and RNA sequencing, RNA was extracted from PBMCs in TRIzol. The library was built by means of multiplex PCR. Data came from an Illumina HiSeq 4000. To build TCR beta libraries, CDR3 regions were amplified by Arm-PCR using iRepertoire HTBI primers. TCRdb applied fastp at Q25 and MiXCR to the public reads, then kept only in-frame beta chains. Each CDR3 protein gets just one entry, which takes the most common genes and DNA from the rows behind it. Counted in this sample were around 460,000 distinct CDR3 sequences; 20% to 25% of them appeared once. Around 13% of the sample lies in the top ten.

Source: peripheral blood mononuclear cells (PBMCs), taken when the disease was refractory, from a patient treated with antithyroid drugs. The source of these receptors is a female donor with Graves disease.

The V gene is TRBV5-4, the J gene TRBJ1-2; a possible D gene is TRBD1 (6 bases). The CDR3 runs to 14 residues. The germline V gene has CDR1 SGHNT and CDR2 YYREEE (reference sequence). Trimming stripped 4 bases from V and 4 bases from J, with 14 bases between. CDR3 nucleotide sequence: TGTGCCAGCAGCCGAGGGGGGACAATCTATGGCTACACCTTC. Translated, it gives CASSRGGTIYGYTF.

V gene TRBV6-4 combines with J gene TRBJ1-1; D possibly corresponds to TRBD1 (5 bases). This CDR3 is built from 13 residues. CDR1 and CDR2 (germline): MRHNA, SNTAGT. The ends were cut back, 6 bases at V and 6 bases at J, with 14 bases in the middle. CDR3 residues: CASSLTVGAEAFF. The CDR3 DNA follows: TGTGCCAGCAGCCTGACGGTAGGGGCTGAAGCTTTCTTT.

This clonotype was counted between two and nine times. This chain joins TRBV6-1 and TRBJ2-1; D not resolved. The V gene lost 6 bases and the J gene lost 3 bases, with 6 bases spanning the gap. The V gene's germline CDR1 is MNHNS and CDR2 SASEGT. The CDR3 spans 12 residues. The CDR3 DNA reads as TGTGCCAGCAGAGACGTCTACAATGAGCAGTTCTTC. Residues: CASRDVYNEQFF.

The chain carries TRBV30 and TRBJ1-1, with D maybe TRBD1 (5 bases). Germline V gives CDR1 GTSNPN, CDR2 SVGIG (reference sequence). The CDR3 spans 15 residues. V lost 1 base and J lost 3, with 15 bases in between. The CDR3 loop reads CAWSARGGMYTEAFF. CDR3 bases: TGTGCCTGGAGTGCCCGCGGGGGGATGTACACTGAAGCTTTCTTT.

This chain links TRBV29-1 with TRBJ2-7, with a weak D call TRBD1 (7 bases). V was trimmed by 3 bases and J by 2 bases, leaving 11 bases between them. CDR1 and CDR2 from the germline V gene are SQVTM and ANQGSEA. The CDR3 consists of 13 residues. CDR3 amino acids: CSVERDSPYEQYF. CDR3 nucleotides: TGCAGCGTTGAGCGGGACAGCCCCTACGAGCAGTACTTC.

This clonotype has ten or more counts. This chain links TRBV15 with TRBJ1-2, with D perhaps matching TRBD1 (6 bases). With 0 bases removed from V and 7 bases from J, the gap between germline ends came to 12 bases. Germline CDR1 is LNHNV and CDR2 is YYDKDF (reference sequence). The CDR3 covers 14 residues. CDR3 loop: CATSRDLQGGGYTF. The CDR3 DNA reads TGTGCCACCAGCAGAGATTTACAGGGTGGTGGCTACACCTTC.

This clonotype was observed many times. Here the CDR3 DNA reads TGTGCCAGCAGTCTCCTCAGGGCCGGGGTTACTGAAGCTTTCTTT. Protein product: CASSLLRAGVTEAFF. This rearrangement joins TRBV6-1 to TRBJ1-1; TRBD1 might be the D (5 bases). The CDR3 loop spans 15 amino acids. Trimming left V 5 bases short and J 5 bases short, with 18 bases between. The germline gives CDR1 MNHNS, CDR2 SASEGT.

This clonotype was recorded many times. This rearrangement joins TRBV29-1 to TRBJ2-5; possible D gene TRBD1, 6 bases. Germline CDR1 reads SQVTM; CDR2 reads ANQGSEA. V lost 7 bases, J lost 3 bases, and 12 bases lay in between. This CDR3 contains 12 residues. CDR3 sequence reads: CSAGQQKETQYF. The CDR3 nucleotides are TGCAGCGCCGGACAGCAAAAAGAGACCCAGTACTTC.

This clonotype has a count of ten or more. CDR3 sequence (DNA): TGTGCCAGTACCGCCTTTATGAACACTGAAGCTTTCTTT. Its protein product is CASTAFMNTEAFF. The rearrangement links TRBV19 to TRBJ1-1, with no clear D. The CDR3 contains 13 residues. Per the germline V gene, CDR1 is LNHDA and CDR2 is SQIVND (reference sequence). Deletions cut 7 bases from V and 0 bases from J, with 9 bases between.

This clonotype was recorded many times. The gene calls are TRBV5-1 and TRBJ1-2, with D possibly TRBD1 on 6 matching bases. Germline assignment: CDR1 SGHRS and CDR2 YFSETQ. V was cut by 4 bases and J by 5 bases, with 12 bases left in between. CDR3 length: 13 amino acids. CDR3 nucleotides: TGCGCCAGCAGCGCGGAACAGGGATATGGCTACACCTTC. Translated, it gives CASSAEQGYGYTF.

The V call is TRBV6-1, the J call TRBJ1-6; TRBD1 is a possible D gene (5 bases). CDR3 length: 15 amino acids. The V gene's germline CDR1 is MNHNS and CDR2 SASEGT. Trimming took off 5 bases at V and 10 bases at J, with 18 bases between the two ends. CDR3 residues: CASSHRGDLKSPLHF. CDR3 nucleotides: TGTGCCAGCAGTCACCGAGGGGATTTAAAATCACCCCTCCACTTT.

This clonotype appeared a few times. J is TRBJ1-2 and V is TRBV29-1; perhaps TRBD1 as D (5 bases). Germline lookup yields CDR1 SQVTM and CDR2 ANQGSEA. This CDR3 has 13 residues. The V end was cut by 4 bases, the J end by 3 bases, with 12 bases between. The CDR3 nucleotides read TGCAGCGTTGGTGACAGACTTTACTATGGCTACACCTTC. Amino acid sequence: CSVGDRLYYGYTF.

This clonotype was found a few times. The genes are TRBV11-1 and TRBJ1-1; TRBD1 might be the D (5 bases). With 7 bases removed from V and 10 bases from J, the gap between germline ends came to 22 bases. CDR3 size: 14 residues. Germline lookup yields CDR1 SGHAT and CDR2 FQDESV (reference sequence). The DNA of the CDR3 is TGTGCCAGCAACCCGGAGTTGGGGCGCCTAGCAGCTTTCTTT. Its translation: CASNPELGRLAAFF.

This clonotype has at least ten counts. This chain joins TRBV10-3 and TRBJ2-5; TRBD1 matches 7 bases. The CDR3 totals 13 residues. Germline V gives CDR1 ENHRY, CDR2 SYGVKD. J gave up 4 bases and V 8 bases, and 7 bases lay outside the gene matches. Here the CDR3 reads CAIGDRAPETQYF. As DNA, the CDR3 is TGTGCCATCGGCGACAGGGCCCCAGAGACCCAGTACTTC.

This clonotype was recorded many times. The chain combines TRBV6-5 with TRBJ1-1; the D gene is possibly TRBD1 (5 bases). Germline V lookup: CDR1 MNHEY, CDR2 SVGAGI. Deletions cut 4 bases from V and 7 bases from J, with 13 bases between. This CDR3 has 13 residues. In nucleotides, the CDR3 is TGTGCCAGCAGTTGGCTCCAGGGAGATGAAGCTTTCTTT. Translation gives CASSWLQGDEAFF.

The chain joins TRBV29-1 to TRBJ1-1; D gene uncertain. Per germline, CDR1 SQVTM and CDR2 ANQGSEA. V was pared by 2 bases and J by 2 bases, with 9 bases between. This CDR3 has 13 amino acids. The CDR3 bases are TGCAGCGTTGAAACGCCAGCAAACACTGAAGCTTTCTTT. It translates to CSVETPANTEAFF.

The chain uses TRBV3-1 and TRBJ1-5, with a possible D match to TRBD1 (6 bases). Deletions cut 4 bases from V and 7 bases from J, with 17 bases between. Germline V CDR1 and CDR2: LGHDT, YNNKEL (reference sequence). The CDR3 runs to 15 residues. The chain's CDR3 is CASSLMSTGTQPQHF. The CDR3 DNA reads TGTGCCAGCAGCCTAATGTCGACAGGCACCCAGCCCCAGCATTTT.

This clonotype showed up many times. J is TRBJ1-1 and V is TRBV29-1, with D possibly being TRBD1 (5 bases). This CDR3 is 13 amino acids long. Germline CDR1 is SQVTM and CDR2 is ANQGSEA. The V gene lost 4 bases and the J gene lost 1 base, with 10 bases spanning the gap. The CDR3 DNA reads TGCAGCGTTGCGGGGACGAGGAACACTGAAGCTTTCTTT. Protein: CSVAGTRNTEAFF.

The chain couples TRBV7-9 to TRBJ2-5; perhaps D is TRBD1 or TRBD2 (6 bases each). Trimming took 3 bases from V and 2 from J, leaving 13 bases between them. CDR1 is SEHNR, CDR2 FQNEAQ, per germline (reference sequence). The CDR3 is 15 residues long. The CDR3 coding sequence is TGTGCCAGCAGCTTGATAAGAGGGGGGCAAGAGACCCAGTACTTC. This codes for CASSLIRGGQETQYF.

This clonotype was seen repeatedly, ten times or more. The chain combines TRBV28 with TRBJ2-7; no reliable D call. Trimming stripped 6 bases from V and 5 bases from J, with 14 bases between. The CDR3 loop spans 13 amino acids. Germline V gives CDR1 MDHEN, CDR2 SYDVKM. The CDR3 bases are TGTGCCAGCAGCTCCCTGGGCCCCAACGAGCAGTACTTC. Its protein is CASSSLGPNEQYF.